The 12 T cell receptor beta chains presented below share a single source sample, sequenced in a study of blood T cell repertoires in COVID-19. TCRdb's table, derived via immunoSEQ multiplex PCR, lists solely in-frame clones and lacks some. The sample carries 200,000 to 250,000 clones, 86% recorded once. Sequencing was done on a sample of peripheral blood. The receptors originated from a woman between 45 and 65 years old with COVID-19, enrolled during active disease.

The chain employs TRBV2 and TRBJ2-3; D unresolved. V gave up 5 bases and J gave up 0 bases, with 18 bases separating them. This CDR3 spans 17 amino acids. The germline V gene encodes CDR1 SNHLY and CDR2 FYNNEI. This CDR3 is CASSIISRLGSTDTQYF. CDR3 sequence (DNA): TGTGCCAGCAGTATAATATCCCGACTCGGCAGCACAGATACGCAGTATTTT.

V gene TRBV6-1 combines with J gene TRBJ1-6; maybe TRBD1 (5 bases). CDR1 is MNHNS and CDR2 is SASEGT in the germline V gene. Trimming left V 2 bases short and J 7 bases short, with 9 bases between. The CDR3 runs 14 residues. The CDR3, as DNA: TGTGCCAGCAGTGAACGCGGGGCGAATTCACCCCTCCACTTT. It specifies CASSERGANSPLHF.

The chain combines TRBV3-1 (or the pseudogene TRBV3-2) with TRBJ2-1, with a weak D call TRBD1 (6 bases). In germline, CDR1 is LGHDT, CDR2 YNNKEL (reference sequence). The CDR3 contains 16 residues. Trimming removed 2 bases at V and 4 bases at J, with 15 bases between. In DNA, the CDR3 is TGTGCCAGCAGCCAAACTACAGGGAACTCTTACAATGAGCAGTTCTTC. The encoded protein is CASSQTTGNSYNEQFF.

CDR3 sequence (DNA): TGTGCCAGCAGCTTGGGGAGTCAGATTGGTCAGCCCCAGCATTTT. This codes for CASSLGSQIGQPQHF. The rearrangement joins TRBV7-2 to TRBJ1-5; no clear D gene. Germline V CDR1 and CDR2: SGHTA, FQGNSA. CDR3 size: 15 residues. V dropped 3 bases and J dropped 6 bases, with 15 bases sitting between them. Full variable domain (rest looked up from reference TRBV7-2 and TRBJ1-5): GAGVSQSPSNKVTEKGKDVELRCDPISGHTALYWYRQSLGQGLEFLIYFQGNSAPDKSGLPSDRFSAERTGGSVSTLTIQRTQQEDSAVYLCASSLGSQIGQPQHFGDGTRLSIL.

This sequence joins TRBV7-2 and TRBJ2-3; perhaps TRBD2 as D (6 bases). V lost 0 bases and J 0 bases, leaving 10 bases between the germline ends. In germline, CDR1 is SGHTA, CDR2 FQGNSA. The CDR3 consists of 16 residues. This CDR3 is CASSLAGGSSTDTQYF. In nucleotides, the CDR3 is TGTGCCAGCAGCTTAGCCGGGGGTTCTAGCACAGATACGCAGTATTTT.

The rearrangement links TRBV6-5 to TRBJ1-1, with a tentative D call TRBD1 (5 bases). CDR1 is MNHEY, CDR2 SVGAGI, per germline. The CDR3 totals 13 residues. V lost 8 bases and J lost 2, with 12 bases in between. CDR3 coding DNA: TGTGCCAGCGCAGTACAGGTTAACACTGAAGCTTTCTTT. It codes for CASAVQVNTEAFF.

The chain joins TRBV10-3 to TRBJ1-1; possibly TRBD1 for D (6 bases). Per germline, CDR1 ENHRY and CDR2 SYGVKD. The CDR3 loop spans 15 amino acids. V was pared by 6 bases and J by 7 bases, with 21 bases between. CDR3 DNA sequence: TGTGCCATCAGACTGACAGGCTCCCCTGGGGGTGAAGCTTTCTTT. It encodes CAIRLTGSPGGEAFF.

The V call is TRBV28, the J call TRBJ2-2, with D perhaps matching TRBD2 (6 bases). Germline CDR1 is MDHEN and CDR2 is SYDVKM. The CDR3 is 15 amino acids. Trimming left V 5 bases short and J 4 bases short, with 14 bases between. The CDR3 loop is CASSPQLAGTGELFF. The CDR3 nucleotides are TGTGCCAGCAGTCCCCAACTAGCAGGCACCGGGGAGCTGTTTTTT.

The V gene is TRBV10-3, the J gene TRBJ2-5; 7 bases match TRBD2. Germline-derived CDR1 and CDR2 are ENHRY and SYGVKD. V dropped 3 bases and J dropped 5; count of bases not matched to a gene: 21. The CDR3 is made up of 19 amino acids. The CDR3 nucleotides read TGTGCCATCAGTGATCCGGGGAGTACACTCTGGGGGGGAGGTGAGACCCAGTACTTC. Protein product: CAISDPGSTLWGGGETQYF.

This clone was recorded once. The chain is built from TRBV19 and TRBJ1-2; D is uncertain. Germline V CDR1 and CDR2: LNHDA, SQIVND (reference sequence). The ends were cut back, 5 bases at V and 3 bases at J, with 10 bases in the middle. The CDR3 length is 13 residues. CDR3 loop: CASSYGGDYGYTF. CDR3 sequence (DNA): TGTGCCAGTAGTTATGGCGGAGACTATGGCTACACCTTC. Complete variable domain (other parts from reference TRBV19 and TRBJ1-2): DGGITQSPKYLFRKEGQNVTLSCEQNLNHDAMYWYRQDPGQGLRLIYYSQIVNDFQKGDIAEGYSVSREKKESFPLTVTSAQKNPTAFYLCASSYGGDYGYTFGSGTRLTVV.

This chain uses TRBV5-4 with TRBJ1-2, with D unclear. V shed 7 bases and J shed 5 bases, with 15 bases lying between them. Per germline, CDR1 SGHNT and CDR2 YYREEE (reference sequence). There are 13 residues in the CDR3. DNA of the CDR3: TGTGCCAGCCGGACTTTGGAGGAATATGGCTACACCTTC. The encoded protein is CASRTLEEYGYTF.

The chain is built from TRBV24-1 and TRBJ2-3; the match to TRBD2 covers 7 bases. Germline CDR1 KGHDR, CDR2 SFDVKD. The ends lost 0 bases at V and 7 bases at J; junction bases unmatched: 9. CDR3 length equals 16 residues. CDR3 in amino acids: CATSDLLAGERYTQYF. In nucleotides, the CDR3 is TGTGCCACCAGTGATTTGTTGGCGGGGGAGCGATATACGCAGTATTTT.